These 7 T cell receptor beta chains originate from one sample sequenced in a study of cytomegalovirus exposure and HLA in healthy donors. PCR was performed using 60 Vbeta and 13 Jbeta primers. Assay used: immunoSEQ multiplex PCR; TCRdb lists only in-frame clones, some missing. This table lists 150,000 or so clones. The sequencing sample was made of PBMCs. All receptors derive from a woman aged 50 to 60 in good health and CMV-seronegative.

Points on this clone: Germline and junction disagree at one end, which may indicate a read error. This sequence joins TRBV7-2 and TRBJ2-7; 9 bases agree with TRBD2. Germline lookup yields CDR1 SGHTA and CDR2 FQGNSA. The CDR3 covers 17 residues. The CDR3 is CASSLVFVSSGNYGQYF. CDR3 in DNA: TGTGCCAGCAGCTTAGTATTCGTGTCTAGCGGGAACTACGGGCAGTACTTC.

The chain carries TRBV15 and TRBJ2-2; D unclear. The CDR3 spans 13 residues. In germline, CDR1 is LNHNV, CDR2 YYDKDF (reference sequence). The V end lost 0 bases, the J end lost 4 bases, and 3 bases lay between the germline ends. The CDR3 sequence: CATSRDLTGELFF. In DNA, the CDR3 is TGTGCCACCAGCAGAGACCTCACCGGGGAGCTGTTTTTT.

This sequence joins TRBV7-9 and TRBJ1-2, with D perhaps TRBD1 (6 bases). V was clipped by 1 base and J by 4 bases, with 10 bases between them. In germline, CDR1 is SEHNR, CDR2 FQNEAQ (reference sequence). This CDR3 is 14 amino acids long. The CDR3 DNA sequence: TGTGCCAGCAGCTTAGGACAGGCCCTCTATGGCTACACCTTC. Encoded protein: CASSLGQALYGYTF.

This chain connects TRBV2 to TRBJ2-1; TRBD2 matches 9 bases. The germline CDR1 and CDR2 sequences are SNHLY and FYNNEI. J gave up 2 bases and V 6 bases, and 2 bases lay outside the gene matches. The CDR3 contains 14 residues. CDR3 nucleotide sequence: TGTGCCAGCAGGGGACTAGCCGCCTACAATGAGCAGTTCTTC. Encoded protein: CASRGLAAYNEQFF.

V gene TRBV6-5 combines with J gene TRBJ1-4; the D is unclear. The CDR3 loop spans 12 amino acids. Trimming removed 6 bases at V and 6 bases at J, with 8 bases between. Germline assignment: CDR1 MNHEY and CDR2 SVGAGI. The CDR3 sequence is CASSPGDEKLFF. CDR3 DNA: TGTGCCAGCAGCCCCGGGGATGAAAAACTGTTTTTT.

The chain uses TRBV6-6 and TRBJ1-5, with D unclear. V lost 0 bases and J lost 7, with 13 bases in between. Germline CDR1 MNHNY, CDR2 SVGAGI (reference sequence). The CDR3 consists of 15 residues. Here the CDR3 reads CASSYSTGEGQPQHF. CDR3 coding DNA: TGTGCCAGCAGTTACTCGACGGGAGAAGGACAGCCCCAGCATTTT.

V gene TRBV29-1 combines with J gene TRBJ1-1, with 7 positions matching TRBD1. V shed 7 bases and J 1 base; nucleotides not matched to a gene: 3. In germline, CDR1 is SQVTM, CDR2 ANQGSEA. This CDR3 has 12 amino acids. The CDR3, as DNA: TGCAGCGGGGACAGCTGGAACACTGAAGCTTTCTTT. Encoded protein: CSGDSWNTEAFF.